This TCR beta chain was documented in a study of tumor and adjacent non-tumor tissue in lung cancer (dated by TCRdb to the late 2010s). Turning to the overall study: By cancer type, the cohort comprised eleven to twelve adenocarcinoma patients, 2 squamous cell carcinoma patients and 1 small cell lung cancer patient. Sequencing generated a total of 125,075,908 productive TCRbeta reads, averaging about 4 million reads per sample. Over 25 paired specimens, one tumor and one normal lung sample per patient, were profiled by TCRbeta CDR3 sequencing. Using bulk TCRbeta repertoires from some 14 lung cancer patients, the study set lung tumor tissue side by side with matched distant non-tumor lung tissue. Among the approximately 15 patients, ages ranged from roughly 30 to 76 years, approximately 10 were men and 5 were women, and disease was TNM stage I to III.

As encoded in the germline V gene, CDR1 is ENHRY while CDR2 is SYGVKD. Reading from cysteine to phenylalanine, the CDR3 counts 15 amino acids. The sequence is cut down to CDR3 DNA, 45 bases in frame from base 1. To note about this clonotype: The target of this receptor is not known. An end of the junction differs from the germline gene, which may be a read error.

What the study reported, not specific to this receptor: Significantly higher TCR diversity (inverse Simpson) was observed in tumor tissue than in normal lung tissue (around 450 vs 150, P = 0.0075, Mann-Whitney U test). A significantly larger cumulative share of the repertoire was made up by the top 100 clones in normal lung than in tumor tissue. With only roughly 16 patients in the cohort, the authors noted that larger samples and more detailed clinical data are needed. Peripheral blood was not sequenced, so blood TCRbeta repertoires were not examined in the lung cancer patients of the study. Significantly higher TCR diversity was found in younger patients, and higher tumor TCR diversity was associated with shorter overall and disease-free survival. The sequencing platform is not named in the methods, and unique molecular identifiers are not mentioned.

Bulk unsorted tissue served as the source for RNA extraction, and RNA quality was assessed using a NanoDrop ND-1000 and an Agilent 2100. Distant non-tumor tissue taken more than 3 cm from the tumor edge was used as the normal lung sample. Newly diagnosed lung cancer patients without prior chemotherapy who had been admitted for thoracic surgery in China between August and November 2014 were enrolled as donors. Patients who had received previous radiotherapy or chemotherapy, or who had another concurrent cancer, were excluded from the study. Surgical tissue pieces of about 1-2.1 cm3 were preserved in RNAlater solution and were kept at -80 degrees C until use. Library method: multiplex PCR. Sequencing used an Illumina HiSeq 2500. TCRbeta libraries were constructed through three rounds of nested PCR with primers (Table S4) according to protocols modified from ARM-PCR. Before sequencing, PCR products in the 200-500 bp range were cut out of the gel and cleaned up using the QIAquick gel extraction kit. The authors processed their data as follows. Reads were cleaned using Trimmomatic, were merged into complete CDR3 sequences using FLASH, and were assigned to V(D)J germline segments using MiTCR. Clonal diversity was calculated as the inverse Simpson's index using VDJtools. In-frame sequences without a premature stop codon were defined as productive reads. TCRdb trimmed public reads at Q25 via fastp, called clones via MiXCR and kept in-frame beta chains. Rows are unified per CDR3 protein, each entry keeping the most common DNA and genes. These V and J calls originate from TCRdb's pipeline instead of the authors' own analysis. In this sample the table shows more than 75,000 distinct CDR3 sequences, 75% to 85% of which occur a single time. Roughly 33% of the sample goes to the ten largest clones.

The receptor was isolated from a man aged 60 to 75 with small cell lung cancer. The sample taken for sequencing was distant non-tumor lung tissue. The sequence links TRBV10-3 to TRBJ2-2; TRBD2 is a possible D gene, resting on 5 matching bases. The DNA sequence is TGTGCCATCAGTGTGCGGAGCACTACCACCGGGGAGCGGTTTTTT. This is translated as CAISVRSTTTGERFF.